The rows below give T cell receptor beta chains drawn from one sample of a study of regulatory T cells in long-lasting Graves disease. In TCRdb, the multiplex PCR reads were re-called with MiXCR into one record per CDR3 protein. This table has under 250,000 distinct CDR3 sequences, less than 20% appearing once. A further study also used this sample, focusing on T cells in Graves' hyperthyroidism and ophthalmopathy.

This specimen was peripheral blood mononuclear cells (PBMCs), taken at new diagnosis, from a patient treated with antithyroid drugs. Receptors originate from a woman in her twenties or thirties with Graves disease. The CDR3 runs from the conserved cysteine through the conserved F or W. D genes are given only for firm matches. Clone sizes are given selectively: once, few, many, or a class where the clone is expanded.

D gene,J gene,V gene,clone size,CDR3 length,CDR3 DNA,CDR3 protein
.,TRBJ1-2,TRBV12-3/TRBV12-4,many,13,TGTGCCAGCAGTGCGGGCCCGGGGTGGGGCTACACCTTC,CASSAGPGWGYTF
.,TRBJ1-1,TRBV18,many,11,TGTGCCAGCTCACCAGAGACTGAAGCTTTCTTT,CASSPETEAFF
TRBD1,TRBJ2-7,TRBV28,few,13,TGTGCCAGCCAGGACAGGGGGCCGGTCGAGCAGTACTTC,CASQDRGPVEQYF
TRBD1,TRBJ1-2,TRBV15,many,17,TGTGCCACCAGCAGAGAAGAAGATCGGACAGGGCGGTATGGCTACACCTTC,CATSREEDRTGRYGYTF
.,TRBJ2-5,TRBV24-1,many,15,TGTGCCACCAGTGATTTGACGGGGGCCGGGGAGACCCAGTACTTC,CATSDLTGAGETQYF
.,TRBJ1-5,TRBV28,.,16,TGTGCCAGCAGTTTCTTCAGGGGCGACGCCAATCAGCCCCAGCATTTT,CASSFFRGDANQPQHF
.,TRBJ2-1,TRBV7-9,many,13,TGTGCCAGCAGCTTGGGGAAGCTCAATGAGCAGTTCTTC,CASSLGKLNEQFF
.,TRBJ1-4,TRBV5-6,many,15,TGTGCCAGCAGCTTGGGGCGGACAACTAATGAAAAACTGTTTTTT,CASSLGRTTNEKLFF
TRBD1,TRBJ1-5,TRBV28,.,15,TGTGCCAGCAGCCCCGGGACAGGGATCCCTCCGGCACTGCATTTT,CASSPGTGIPPALHF
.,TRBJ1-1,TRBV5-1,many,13,TGCGCCAGCAGCTTGACAACAACGGGTGAAGCTTTCTTT,CASSLTTTGEAFF
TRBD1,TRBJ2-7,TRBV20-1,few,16,TGCAGTGCTAGACCGGTCGACAGGGCAGATTTTTACGAGCAGTACTTC,CSARPVDRADFYEQYF
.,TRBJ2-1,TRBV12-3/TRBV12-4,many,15,TGTGCCAGCAGTCCGTTGGGGGGAACATACAATGAGCAGTTCTTC,CASSPLGGTYNEQFF
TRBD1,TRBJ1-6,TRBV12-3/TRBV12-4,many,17,TGTGCCAGCAGTTTAGTTGGAGTAGGACAGGGTGCTTCACCCCTCCACTTT,CASSLVGVGQGASPLHF
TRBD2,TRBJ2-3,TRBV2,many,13,TGTGCCAGCACCCAGCGGGAGACAGATACGCAGTATTTT,CASTQRETDTQYF
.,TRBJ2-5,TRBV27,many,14,TGTGCCAGCAGTCCCAGGACAGTGAGGGAGACCCAGTACTTC,CASSPRTVRETQYF
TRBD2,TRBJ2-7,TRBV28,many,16,TGTGCCAGCAGTCCCCCAGTCTCTAGCGGGAGTTACGAGCAGTACTTC,CASSPPVSSGSYEQYF
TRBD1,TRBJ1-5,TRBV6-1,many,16,TGTGCCAGCAGTGAGTTTCACAGGGGGGTCAGGCAGCCCCAGCATTTT,CASSEFHRGVRQPQHF
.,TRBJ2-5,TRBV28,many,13,TGTGCCAGCAAAAGGGGCGGTGCAGAGACCCAGTACTTC,CASKRGGAETQYF
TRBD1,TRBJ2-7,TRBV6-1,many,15,TGTGCCAGCACCGGGTGGACAGGGGAGGCCTACGAGCAGTACTTC,CASTGWTGEAYEQYF
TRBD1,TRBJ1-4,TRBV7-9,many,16,TGTGCCAGCAGACTGGGACAGGGGGCGACTAATGAAAAACTGTTTTTT,CASRLGQGATNEKLFF